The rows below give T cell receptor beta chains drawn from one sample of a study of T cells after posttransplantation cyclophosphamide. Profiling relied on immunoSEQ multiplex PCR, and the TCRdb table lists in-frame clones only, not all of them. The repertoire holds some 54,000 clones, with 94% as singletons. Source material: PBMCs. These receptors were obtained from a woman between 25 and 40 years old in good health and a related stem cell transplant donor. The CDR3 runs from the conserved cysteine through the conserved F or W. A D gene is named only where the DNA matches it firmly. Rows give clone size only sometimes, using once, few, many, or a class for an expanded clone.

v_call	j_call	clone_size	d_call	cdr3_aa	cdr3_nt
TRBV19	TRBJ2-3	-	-	CASSIRLPPSTDTQYF	TGTGCCAGTAGTATAAGACTACCGCCTAGCACAGATACGCAGTATTTT
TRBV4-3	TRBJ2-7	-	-	CASSQDLGGSNLDYEQYF	TGCGCCAGCAGCCAAGATTTAGGAGGGTCGAATTTAGACTACGAGCAGTACTTC
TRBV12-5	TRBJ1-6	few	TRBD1	CASGGDSSGSPLHF	TGTGCTAGTGGAGGGGACAGCTCTGGTTCACCCCTCCACTTT
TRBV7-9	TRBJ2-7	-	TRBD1	CASSPRQGTPYEQYF	TGTGCCAGCAGCCCCAGACAGGGGACACCCTACGAGCAGTACTTC
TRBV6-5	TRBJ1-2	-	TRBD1	CASSYSNRGNGYTF	TGTGCCAGCAGTTACTCGAACAGGGGGAATGGCTACACCTTC
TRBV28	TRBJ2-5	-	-	CASSFVTTLMRRQPVETQYF	TGTGCCAGCAGTTTCGTAACTACCCTTATGCGGCGACAGCCTGTGGAGACCCAGTACTTC
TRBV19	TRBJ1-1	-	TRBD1	CASTRTGGTVNTEAFF	TGTGCCAGTACTCGGACAGGGGGCACGGTGAACACTGAAGCTTTCTTT
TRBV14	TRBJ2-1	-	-	CASSLLRGLNNEQFF	TGTGCCAGCAGTCTTTTACGGGGGTTGAACAATGAGCAGTTCTTC
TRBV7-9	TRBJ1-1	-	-	CASSLGAGSTEAFF	TGTGCCAGCAGCTTAGGGGCGGGGAGCACTGAAGCTTTCTTT
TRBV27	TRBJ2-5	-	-	CASSLGQGQETQYF	TGTGCCAGCAGTTTGGGGCAGGGGCAAGAGACCCAGTACTTC
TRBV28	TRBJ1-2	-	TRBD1	CASSLGRGPLGYTF	TGTGCCAGCAGTTTGGGTAGGGGGCCTCTTGGCTACACCTTC
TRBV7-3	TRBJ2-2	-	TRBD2	CASSLAGGQNTGELFF	TGTGCCAGCAGCTTGGCGGGGGGACAAAACACCGGGGAGCTGTTTTTT
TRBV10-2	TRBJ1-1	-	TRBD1	CASSDTGGFEAFF	TGCGCCAGCAGTGACACAGGGGGATTTGAAGCTTTCTTT
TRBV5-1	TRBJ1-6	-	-	CASSYHRDSNSPLHF	TGCGCCAGCAGCTACCACAGGGATTCAAACTCACCCCTCCACTTT
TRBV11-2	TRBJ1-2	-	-	CASSLYSNYGYTF	TGTGCCAGCAGCTTATACTCCAACTATGGCTACACCTTC
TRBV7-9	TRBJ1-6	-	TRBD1	CASSGIGQGYSPLHF	TGTGCCAGCAGCGGGATAGGACAGGGATATTCACCCCTCCACTTT
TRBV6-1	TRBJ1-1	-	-	CASSESDMSLVTEAFF	TGTGCCAGCAGTGAATCAGACATGAGCTTGGTAACTGAAGCTTTCTTT
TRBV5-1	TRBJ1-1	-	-	CASSLGAGGVGTEAFF	TGCGCCAGCAGCTTGGGGGCCGGAGGAGTCGGCACTGAAGCTTTCTTT
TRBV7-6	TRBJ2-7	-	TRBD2	CASGIAGSNSYEQYF	TGTGCCAGCGGTATAGCGGGGTCCAACTCCTACGAGCAGTACTTC
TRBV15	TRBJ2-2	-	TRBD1	CATRAFGTGGPSTGELFF	TGTGCCACTCGCGCCTTCGGCACAGGGGGCCCCAGCACCGGGGAGCTGTTTTTT
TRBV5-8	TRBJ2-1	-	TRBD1	CASSYDRTGVGPRANEQFF	TGTGCCAGCAGCTATGATAGGACAGGGGTAGGCCCTAGGGCCAATGAGCAGTTCTTC
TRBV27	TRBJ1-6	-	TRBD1	CASRGTGIYNSPLHF	TGTGCCAGCAGAGGGACAGGTATCTATAATTCACCCCTCCACTTT
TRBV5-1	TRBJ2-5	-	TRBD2	CASKLAGGRETQYF	TGCGCCAGCAAACTAGCGGGGGGGCGCGAGACCCAGTACTTC
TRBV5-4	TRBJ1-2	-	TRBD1	CASSGAAGGYGYTF	TGTGCCAGCAGCGGGGCAGCAGGGGGCTATGGCTACACCTTC
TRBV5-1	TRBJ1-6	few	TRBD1	CASTTVRTGSSPLHF	TGCGCCAGCACGACCGTTAGGACAGGGTCTTCACCCCTCCACTTT
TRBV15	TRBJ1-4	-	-	CATSSLRGNEKLFF	TGTGCCACCAGCAGCCTCCGGGGAAATGAAAAACTGTTTTTT
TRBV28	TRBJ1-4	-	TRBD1	CASTAPRGRYEKLFF	TGTGCCAGCACCGCTCCCAGGGGGCGTTATGAAAAACTGTTTTTT
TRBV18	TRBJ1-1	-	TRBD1	CASSPGQGNTEAFF	TGTGCCAGCTCACCGGGACAGGGGAACACTGAAGCTTTCTTT
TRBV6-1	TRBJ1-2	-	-	CASSESGLGYGYTF	TGTGCCAGCAGTGAATCGGGGTTGGGGTATGGCTACACCTTC
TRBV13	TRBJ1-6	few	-	CASSLGTVGGPWGNSPLHF	TGTGCCAGCAGCTTAGGTACGGTGGGGGGGCCTTGGGGGAATTCACCCCTCCACTTT
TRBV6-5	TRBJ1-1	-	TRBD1	CASSRQGQGNTEAFF	TGTGCCAGCAGTAGACAGGGACAGGGTAACACTGAAGCTTTCTTT
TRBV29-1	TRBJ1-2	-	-	CSVESRERYTF	TGCAGCGTTGAGAGTCGGGAACGCTACACCTTC
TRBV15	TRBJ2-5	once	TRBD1	CATSSQGAQETQYF	TGTGCCACCAGTTCCCAGGGGGCTCAAGAGACCCAGTACTTC
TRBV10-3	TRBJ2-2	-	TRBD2	CATADGLAGPGELFF	TGTGCCACCGCGGATGGGCTAGCGGGCCCCGGGGAGCTGTTTTTT
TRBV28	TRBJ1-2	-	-	CASSLPDSLRGYTF	TGTGCCAGCAGTCTTCCCGACAGTCTCAGGGGCTACACCTTC
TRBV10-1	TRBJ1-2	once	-	CATSKRPGYGYTF	TGCGCCACCAGCAAGCGGCCCGGCTATGGCTACACCTTC
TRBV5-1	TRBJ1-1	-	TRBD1	CASRGRQGSLTEAFF	TGCGCCAGCAGGGGAAGACAGGGTTCGCTCACTGAAGCTTTCTTT